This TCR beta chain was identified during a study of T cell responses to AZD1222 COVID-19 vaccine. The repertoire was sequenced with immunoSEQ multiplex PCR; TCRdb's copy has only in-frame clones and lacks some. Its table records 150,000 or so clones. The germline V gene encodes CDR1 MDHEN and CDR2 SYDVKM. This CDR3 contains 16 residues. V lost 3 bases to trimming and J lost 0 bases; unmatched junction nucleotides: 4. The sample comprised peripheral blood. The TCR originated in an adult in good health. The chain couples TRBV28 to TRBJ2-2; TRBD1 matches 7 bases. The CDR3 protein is CASSFLGQANTGELFF. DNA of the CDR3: TGTGCCAGCAGTTTCCTTGGACAGGCGAACACCGGGGAGCTGTTTTTT. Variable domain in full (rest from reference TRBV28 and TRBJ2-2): DVKVTQSSRYLVKRTGEKVFLECVQDMDHENMFWYRQDPGLGLRLIYFSYDVKMKEKGDIPEGYSVSREKKERFSLILESASTNQTSMYLCASSFLGQANTGELFFGEGSRLTVL.